These T cell receptor beta chains were read from a single sample in a study of blood T cell repertoires in COVID-19. Generated by immunoSEQ multiplex PCR, the TCRdb table keeps only in-frame clones and is missing some. The sample consists of about 89,000 clones, 80% of them appearing once. Sequenced: peripheral blood. The receptors shown here come from an elderly woman with acute or convalescent COVID-19. Each CDR3 is given with its conserved first and last residue. Fields, in order: V gene, J gene, D gene, clone size, CDR3 protein, CDR3 DNA. D genes are given only for firm matches. Clone size is stated in some rows and not others, as once, few, many or a class when expanded.

>TRBV7-2|TRBJ2-7|NA|NA
CASSLGRGLGQYF
TGTGCCAGCAGCTTAGGTAGAGGTTTGGGGCAGTACTTC
>TRBV5-6|TRBJ1-2|TRBD1|once
CASSPRGTGAIGYTF
TGTGCCAGCAGCCCGAGGGGGACAGGGGCCATTGGCTACACCTTC
>TRBV29-1|TRBJ2-5|NA|NA
CSVQGNGVTQYF
TGCAGCGTCCAGGGAAATGGGGTGACCCAGTACTTC
>TRBV5-1|TRBJ1-4|TRBD1|NA
CASSPEGTGGKLFF
TGCGCCAGCAGCCCTGAAGGGACAGGGGGCAAACTGTTTTTT
>TRBV15|TRBJ2-5|NA|once
CATLGQLGGETQYF
TGTGCCACACTCGGACAGTTAGGTGGTGAGACCCAGTACTTC
>TRBV15|TRBJ1-6|NA|NA
CATSRVRPSSYNSPLHF
TGTGCCACCAGCAGAGTAAGGCCTAGCTCCTATAATTCACCCCTCCACTTT
>TRBV4-2|TRBJ2-7|NA|NA
CASSQVQIYEGASYEQYF
TGTGCCAGCAGCCAAGTCCAAATTTATGAGGGCGCGTCCTACGAGCAGTACTTC
>TRBV3-1/TRBV3-2|TRBJ1-2|NA|NA
CASSHPTNYGYTF
TGTGCCAGCAGCCATCCGACAAACTATGGCTACACCTTC
>TRBV19|TRBJ2-6|NA|NA
CASSPRGRSGANVLTF
TGTGCCAGTAGTCCCCGTGGGCGTTCTGGGGCCAACGTCCTGACTTTC
>TRBV28|TRBJ2-7|NA|NA
CASRGHEQYF
TGTGCCAGCAGGGGCCACGAGCAGTACTTC
>TRBV10-1|TRBJ1-3|NA|NA
CASSGGSGNTIYF
TGCGCCAGCAGTGGAGGCTCTGGAAACACCATATATTTT
>TRBV9|TRBJ2-1|TRBD2|NA
CASSPLAGTYNEQFF
TGTGCCAGCAGCCCGCTAGCGGGTACCTACAATGAGCAGTTCTTC
>TRBV6-5|TRBJ2-7|NA|NA
CASSYSPGLAEQYF
TGTGCCAGCAGTTACTCACCCGGTTTAGCGGAGCAGTACTTC
>TRBV6-5|TRBJ2-1|NA|NA
CASSLQGNEQFF
TGTGCCAGCAGTTTACAGGGAAATGAGCAGTTCTTC
>TRBV15|TRBJ2-4|NA|few
CATSSFGDIQYF
TGTGCCACCAGCAGCTTTGGAGACATTCAGTACTTC
>TRBV5-4|TRBJ1-1|TRBD1|NA
CASSSGTGARNTEAFF
TGTGCCAGCAGCTCCGGGACAGGGGCTCGGAACACTGAAGCTTTCTTT
>TRBV7-9|TRBJ1-2|NA|once
CASSPSGERYGYTF
TGTGCCAGCAGCCCCTCCGGGGAACGCTATGGCTACACCTTC
>TRBV11-2|TRBJ2-2|NA|few
CASSLGVGLNTGELFF
TGTGCCAGCAGCTTAGGGGTGGGACTGAACACCGGGGAGCTGTTTTTT
>TRBV6-2/TRBV6-3|TRBJ2-3|NA|NA
CASSYSRGAATDTQYF
TGTGCCAGCAGTTACTCCAGGGGGGCAGCCACAGATACGCAGTATTTT
>TRBV11-1|TRBJ1-2|NA|NA
CASSLHGQTYGYTF
TGTGCCAGCAGCTTACATGGACAAACCTATGGCTACACCTTC
>TRBV18|TRBJ1-6|NA|NA
CASSPGQTLHF
TGTGCCAGCTCACCGGGACAAACCCTCCACTTT
>TRBV5-1|TRBJ2-3|NA|NA
CASSLSSSAYTDTQYF
TGCGCCAGCAGCTTGTCTTCAAGCGCTTACACAGATACGCAGTATTTT
>TRBV6-5|TRBJ2-5|NA|NA
CASIGQGTETQYF
TGTGCCAGCATAGGGCAGGGCACAGAGACCCAGTACTTC
>TRBV7-2|TRBJ2-3|NA|once
CASSLNGGPTDTQYF
TGTGCCAGCAGCCTAAATGGCGGCCCCACAGATACGCAGTATTTT
>TRBV6-1|TRBJ2-3|TRBD1|NA
CASSVQGARGTDTQYF
TGTGCCAGCAGTGTACAGGGGGCAAGGGGCACAGATACGCAGTATTTT
>TRBV5-4|TRBJ2-1|NA|NA
CASSLRTTLNNEQFF
TGTGCCAGCAGCTTGCGGACTACTCTAAACAATGAGCAGTTCTTC
>TRBV12-3/TRBV12-4|TRBJ2-1|NA|NA
CASSLTHLDEQFF
TGTGCCAGCAGTTTAACCCACTTGGATGAGCAGTTCTTC
>TRBV24-1|TRBJ2-2|NA|NA
CATSPRGKGELFF
TGTGCCACCTCACCGCGGGGCAAGGGGGAGCTGTTTTTT
>TRBV18|TRBJ1-2|NA|NA
CASSRSIEGDGYTF
TGTGCCAGCTCAAGATCGATAGAGGGTGATGGCTACACCTTC
>TRBV5-1|TRBJ2-1|TRBD2|few
CASSAGLAGALSLYNEQFF
TGCGCCAGCAGCGCGGGACTAGCGGGGGCCCTATCTCTCTACAATGAGCAGTTCTTC
>TRBV11-1|TRBJ2-1|TRBD2|NA
CASSSGKRGNNEQFF
TGTGCCAGCAGTTCGGGGAAGCGGGGGAACAATGAGCAGTTCTTC
>TRBV5-1|TRBJ1-2|NA|NA
CASSPARGNYGYTF
TGCGCCAGCAGCCCCGCCAGGGGTAACTATGGCTACACCTTC
>TRBV30|TRBJ2-3|NA|NA
CAWALGGGSTDTQYF
TGTGCCTGGGCCCTGGGGGGAGGCTCCACAGATACGCAGTATTTT